This section outlines one TCR beta chain sequence together with its context. The antigen this receptor binds is unknown. No quality values exist for individual bases; no much larger clone is one base distant. Library construction relied on the immunoSEQ multiplex PCR assay. As stored in TCRdb, this immuneACCESS dataset retains in-frame rearrangements with V and J assigned. A fraction of the clones does not appear; measured against another copy, unresolved V genes explain less than half of the discrepancy, and the remainder lacks a known reason. In this sample the table shows about 140,000 clones, 92% of which occur a single time. In total, the top ten clones hold 1.5% of the sample. The CDR3 starts with the cysteine, ends with the phenylalanine, and has 14 residues. Of the read, only the CDR3 DNA is kept; its 42 bases are in frame from base 1. The germline V gene provides CDR1 SGHRS and CDR2 YFSETQ. Trimming at the junction amounts to 7 bases on V and 2 bases on J, and the germline ends lie 13 bases apart.

The data were obtained in a study of CD4+ T cells in melanoma (dated by TCRdb to 2022 to 2024). Background for the entire study: Neoantigen-specific CD4+ T cells in human melanoma were what the study investigated. What the research found in general, with its limitations: Neoantigen-specific CD4+ T cells were reported to be correlated with the function of CD8+ T cells, macrophages and B cells. Diverse differentiation states were reported to be shown by neoantigen-specific CD4+ T cells in melanoma.

The donors were people with melanoma. The sequence joins TRBV5-1 to TRBJ1-3; perhaps TRBD1 is the D gene, with 6 bases matching. This TCR came from a human donor with melanoma. This receptor has the CDR3 CASGEGDAGNTIYF. The nucleotide sequence is given as TGCGCCAGCGGCGAGGGGGACGCTGGAAACACCATATATTTT.